This T cell receptor beta chain was sequenced in a study of cytomegalovirus exposure and HLA in healthy donors. CDR1 and CDR2 (germline): SGHTA, FQGNSA. CDR3 length: 15 amino acids. With 3 bases clipped from V and 5 bases from J, the junction kept 6 bases outside the gene matches. The data were produced by immunoSEQ multiplex PCR, yet TCRdb's version contains in-frame clones alone and is incomplete. The repertoire consists of 150,000 to 200,000 clones, with roughly 90% occurring once and the leading ten covering 2% to 2.5%. The chain joins TRBV7-2 to TRBJ2-3; 9 bases match TRBD2. Sequenced material: PBMCs. The receptor was isolated from a young woman in good health and CMV-seronegative. The CDR3 sequence: CASSFSVAGVDTQYF. The CDR3 bases are TGTGCCAGCAGCTTCTCGGTAGCGGGAGTAGATACGCAGTATTTT.